A single sample is the source of the 14 T cell receptor beta chains below, sequenced in a study of spatial heterogeneity in lung cancer. Antigens of these TCRs are unknown. Study-wide results and limits: One measure, the expanded intratumoral alpha and beta TCR count, tracked tumor mutation counts.

TCRdb passed the 5' RACE reads through MiXCR, listing each CDR3 protein once. Here the sample spans roughly 8,000 distinct CDR3 sequences, around 8.4% being singletons. Indicated time point: sample taken at primary tumor resection. The material was lung tumor tissue, obtained at surgery. The source is a male donor with early-stage non-small cell lung cancer.

This clonotype was observed once. This may arise from a read error, as a much more abundant clone is one base away. This beta chain turned up in a library designed for alpha chains; as an off-target read, its abundance says little. The rearrangement joins TRBV7-2 to TRBJ2-5, with 9 nucleotides matching TRBD1. The V gene's germline CDR1 is SGHTA and CDR2 FQGNSA. V shed 2 bases and J 9 bases; nucleotides not matched to a gene: 4. The CDR3 consists of 13 residues. CDR3: CASSLRQGEPQYF. CDR3 sequence (DNA): TGTGCCAGCAGCTTACGACAGGGGGAGCCCCAGTACTTC. Full variable domain (outside the CDR3, taken from reference TRBV7-2 and TRBJ2-5): GAGVSQSPSNKVTEKGKDVELRCDPISGHTALYWYRQSLGQGLEFLIYFQGNSAPDKSGLPSDRFSAERTGGSVSTLTIQRTQQEDSAVYLCASSLRQGEPQYFGPGTRLLVL.

As to this clonotype: Little can be read into the size of this beta chain, an off-target read in a library designed for alpha chains. The chain combines TRBV18 with TRBJ1-1; the D gene is possibly TRBD1 (5 bases). Germline lookup yields CDR1 KGHSH and CDR2 LQKENI. Trimming removed 5 bases from V and 0 bases from J, with 7 bases in between. CDR3 length: 13 residues. The CDR3 coding sequence is TGTGCCAGCTCAGCAGGGCTGAACACTGAAGCTTTCTTT. It specifies CASSAGLNTEAFF.

This clonotype was found many times. This beta chain turned up in a library designed for alpha chains; as an off-target read, its abundance says little. The V call is TRBV7-2, the J call TRBJ1-2, with D unresolved. Germline CDR1 and CDR2: SGHTA and FQGNSA. Trimming cost V 7 bases and J 3 bases, with 6 bases left between them. The CDR3 has 11 residues. The CDR3 region has the DNA TGTGCCAGCAAGAAGGACTATGGCTACACCTTC. It translates to CASKKDYGYTF.

By proportion, this clonotype is medium-sized (0.01 to 0.1%). For a library built for alpha chains, this beta chain is a stray read; little rests on its size. The chain combines TRBV7-2 with TRBJ2-5; no reliable D call. V was trimmed by 1 base and J by 5 bases, leaving 5 bases between them. Germline V gene lookup returns CDR1 SGHTA and CDR2 FQGNSA. This CDR3 region has 12 residues. This chain's CDR3 is CASSLDSETQYF. CDR3 DNA: TGTGCCAGCAGCTTAGATTCGGAGACCCAGTACTTC. The full variable domain, rest sourced from reference TRBV7-2 and TRBJ2-5, is GAGVSQSPSNKVTEKGKDVELRCDPISGHTALYWYRQSLGQGLEFLIYFQGNSAPDKSGLPSDRFSAERTGGSVSTLTIQRTQQEDSAVYLCASSLDSETQYFGPGTRLLVL.

As concerns this clonotype: This beta chain turned up in a library designed for alpha chains; as an off-target read, its abundance says little. This chain links TRBV20-1 with TRBJ2-7; either TRBD1 or TRBD2 may fit D (5 bases each). This CDR3 region has 13 residues. Germline-derived CDR1 and CDR2 are DFQATT and SNEGSKA (reference sequence). V lost 6 bases and J 4 bases, leaving 16 bases between the germline ends. CDR3 loop: CSATGAGRYEQYF. The CDR3 DNA is TGCAGTGCAACTGGGGCTGGGAGATACGAGCAGTACTTC.

This clonotype occurred many times. Within a library made for alpha chains, this beta chain is off target, and its count is uninformative. V gene TRBV3-1 combines with J gene TRBJ2-5, with D perhaps assigned TRBD1 or TRBD2 (6 bases each). V lost 0 bases to trimming and J lost 3 bases, with 14 bases between them. Germline V CDR1 and CDR2: LGHDT, YNNKEL (reference sequence). CDR3 size: 16 residues. CDR3 DNA sequence: TGTGCCAGCAGCCAAGATCCCCGGGGGCGCGAAGAGACCCAGTACTTC. This translates into CASSQDPRGREETQYF.

This clonotype was counted many times. Within a library made for alpha chains, this beta chain is off target, and its count is uninformative. V is TRBV20-1 and J is TRBJ2-1, with 10 bases aligning to TRBD2. The junction had 13 bases not matched to a gene; V was cut back by 2 bases and J by 9 bases. Germline CDR1 reads DFQATT; CDR2 reads SNEGSKA (reference sequence). This CDR3 comprises 16 residues. The CDR3 sequence: CSARPSGRASYAEQFF. The CDR3 coding sequence is TGCAGTGCTAGACCGAGCGGGAGGGCCAGTTACGCTGAGCAGTTCTTC.

Many counts were recorded for this clonotype. As an off-target read in a library built for alpha chains, this beta chain has a frequency of little significance. J is TRBJ2-5 and V is TRBV7-9, with D possibly TRBD1 on 5 matching bases. This CDR3 region has 13 residues. Looked up from germline, CDR1 is SEHNR and CDR2 is FQNEAQ (reference sequence). V was trimmed by 3 bases and J by 5 bases, leaving 10 bases between them. The DNA of the CDR3 is TGTGCCAGCAGCTTGGACATAAGGGAGACCCAGTACTTC. Its protein is CASSLDIRETQYF.

In its sample, this clonotype is medium-sized (0.01 to 0.1%). Within a library made for alpha chains, this beta chain is off target, and its count is uninformative. The chain combines TRBV2 with TRBJ2-2, with 8 bases aligning to TRBD1. The V gene's germline CDR1 is SNHLY and CDR2 FYNNEI. After removal of 9 bases from V and 5 bases from J, the junction contained 5 bases not matched to a gene. The length of the CDR3 is 13 residues. The CDR3 spells CASSRGRTGELFF. CDR3 in DNA: TGTGCCAGTTCCAGGGGGCGAACCGGGGAGCTGTTTTTT.

As for this clonotype: This beta chain is a stray sequence in a library constructed for alpha chains; its clone size is not meaningful. This chain joins TRBV12-3 or TRBV12-4 and TRBJ2-3; the D gene is possibly TRBD2 (5 bases). The V and J ends lost 4 bases and 1 base respectively, with 12 bases between them. The CDR3 contains 15 residues. The DNA of the CDR3 is TGTGCCAGCAGTTACTCCGGGGAAGGCACAGATACGCAGTATTTT. It encodes CASSYSGEGTDTQYF.

This clonotype is judged medium-sized. This beta chain represents an off-target read in a library built for alpha chains; its size is of limited meaning. The chain is built from TRBV29-1 and TRBJ2-1, with 8 bases lining up with TRBD1. V trimming: 7 bases; J trimming: 6 bases; junction bases outside the gene matches: 8. This CDR3 is built from 13 residues. Germline assignment: CDR1 SQVTM and CDR2 ANQGSEA. The CDR3 DNA reads TGCAGCGCCGGACAGGGTTTAAGCAATGAGCAGTTCTTC. This encodes CSAGQGLSNEQFF.

This clonotype has at least ten counts. The size of this beta chain means little, since it is a stray read in a library made for alpha chains. The genes are TRBV6-5 and TRBJ2-3, with 11 positions matching TRBD2. Germline trimming cut 5 bases from V and 1 base from J; bases unmatched to any gene: 8. The CDR3 runs to 17 residues. The germline CDR1 and CDR2 sequences are MNHEY and SVGAGI. CDR3 DNA sequence: TGTGCCAGCAGTCCCGGACTGGGACTAGCGGGCACAGATACGCAGTATTTT. This sequence encodes CASSPGLGLAGTDTQYF.

This clonotype is medium-sized by share. This beta chain represents an off-target read in a library built for alpha chains; its size is of limited meaning. V gene TRBV29-1 combines with J gene TRBJ2-7; 14 nucleotides match TRBD2. J gave up 0 bases and V 6 bases, and 4 bases lay outside the gene matches. The CDR3 extends over 15 amino acids. In germline, CDR1 is SQVTM, CDR2 ANQGSEA. CDR3 region: CSVDGLAGGSYEQYF. The DNA for the CDR3 is TGCAGCGTGGACGGACTAGCGGGAGGCTCCTACGAGCAGTACTTC.

Note on this clonotype: For a library built for alpha chains, this beta chain is a stray read; little rests on its size. V and J are TRBV6-1 and TRBJ1-2; 9 positions agree with TRBD1. The V and J ends lost 6 bases and 5 bases, in that order; junction bases with no gene match: 13. This CDR3 is 16 amino acids long. Germline CDR1 is MNHNS and CDR2 is SASEGT. The CDR3 spells CASRPPRTGDGYGYTF. CDR3 DNA sequence: TGTGCCAGCAGGCCCCCCCGGACAGGGGATGGGTATGGCTACACCTTC.